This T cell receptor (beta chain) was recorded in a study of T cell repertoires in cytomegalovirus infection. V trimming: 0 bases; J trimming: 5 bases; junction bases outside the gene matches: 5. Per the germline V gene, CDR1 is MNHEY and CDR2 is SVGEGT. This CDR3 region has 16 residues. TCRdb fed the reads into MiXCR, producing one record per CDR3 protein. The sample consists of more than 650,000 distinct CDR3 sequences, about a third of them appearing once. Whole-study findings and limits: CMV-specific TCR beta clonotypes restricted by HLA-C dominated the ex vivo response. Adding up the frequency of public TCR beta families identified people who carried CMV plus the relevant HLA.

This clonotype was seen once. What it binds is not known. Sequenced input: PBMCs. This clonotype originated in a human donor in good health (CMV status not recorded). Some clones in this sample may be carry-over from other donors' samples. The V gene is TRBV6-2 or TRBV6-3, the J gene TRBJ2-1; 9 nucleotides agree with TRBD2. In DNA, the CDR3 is TGTGCCAGCAGTTACTCTGCGGGAGGGCCAAACAATGAGCAGTTCTTC. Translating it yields CASSYSAGGPNNEQFF.